The rows below give T cell receptor beta chains drawn from one sample of a study of shared clonotypes between healthy human individuals. Profiling relied on immunoSEQ multiplex PCR, and the TCRdb table lists in-frame clones only, not all of them. The sample lists fewer than 350,000 clones, roughly 87% occurring once. Sequenced input: memory CD8+ T cells sorted from blood. Source of these receptors: a man younger than 35 in good health. The CDR3 runs from the conserved cysteine through the conserved F or W. Fields, in order: J gene, D gene, V gene, clone size, CDR3 protein, CDR3 DNA. A D gene is named only where the DNA matches it firmly. The listing skips clone size in some rows; elsewhere it reads once, few, many or a size class.

j_gene: TRBJ2-2; d_gene: -; v_gene: TRBV27; abundance: once; CDR3aa: CASSSRQGPGARLPNTGELFF; CDR3nt: TGTGCCAGCAGTTCAAGACAGGGACCGGGAGCGAGGCTTCCGAACACCGGGGAGCTGTTTTTT
j_gene: TRBJ2-7; d_gene: TRBD1; v_gene: TRBV5-8; abundance: -; CDR3aa: CASSQIQGAREQYF; CDR3nt: TGTGCCAGCAGCCAGATACAGGGGGCCAGAGAGCAGTACTTC
j_gene: TRBJ1-1; d_gene: TRBD1; v_gene: TRBV28; abundance: -; CDR3aa: CASSWDRNTEAFF; CDR3nt: TGTGCCAGCAGTTGGGACAGGAACACTGAAGCTTTCTTT
j_gene: TRBJ2-3; d_gene: TRBD2; v_gene: TRBV10-3; abundance: -; CDR3aa: CAISTGTSGLTDTQYF; CDR3nt: TGTGCCATCAGCACCGGGACTAGCGGTCTCACAGATACGCAGTATTTT
j_gene: TRBJ2-7; d_gene: -; v_gene: TRBV2; abundance: -; CDR3aa: CASSEGVGPPLGEQYF; CDR3nt: TGTGCCAGCAGTGAGGGAGTAGGCCCTCCCCTCGGGGAGCAGTACTTC
j_gene: TRBJ2-7; d_gene: -; v_gene: TRBV6-6; abundance: -; CDR3aa: CASSYSVVYEQYF; CDR3nt: TGTGCCAGCAGTTACTCGGTAGTATACGAGCAGTACTTC
j_gene: TRBJ1-1; d_gene: TRBD1; v_gene: TRBV5-1; abundance: -; CDR3aa: CASSLGQGRGKAFF; CDR3nt: TGCGCCAGCAGCTTGGGACAGGGGAGAGGGAAAGCTTTCTTT
j_gene: TRBJ2-7; d_gene: -; v_gene: TRBV7-9; abundance: -; CDR3aa: CASSLWGSYEQYF; CDR3nt: TGTGCCAGCAGCTTATGGGGATCCTACGAGCAGTACTTC
j_gene: TRBJ2-2; d_gene: -; v_gene: TRBV6-5; abundance: once; CDR3aa: CASSHPNTGELFF; CDR3nt: TGTGCCAGCAGTCACCCGAACACCGGGGAGCTGTTTTTT
j_gene: TRBJ1-1; d_gene: -; v_gene: TRBV5-4; abundance: -; CDR3aa: CASSPGREPEAFF; CDR3nt: TGTGCCAGCAGCCCAGGACGGGAACCTGAAGCTTTCTTT
j_gene: TRBJ2-1; d_gene: TRBD2; v_gene: TRBV10-1; abundance: -; CDR3aa: CASSEVSSGNKQFF; CDR3nt: TGCGCCAGCAGTGAGGTTTCTAGCGGGAACAAGCAGTTCTTC
j_gene: TRBJ2-7; d_gene: TRBD1; v_gene: TRBV27; abundance: -; CDR3aa: CASSAGGSYEQYF; CDR3nt: TGTGCCAGCAGTGCAGGGGGCTCCTACGAGCAGTACTTC
j_gene: TRBJ2-7; d_gene: -; v_gene: TRBV29-1; abundance: -; CDR3aa: CSVEDGGIEQYF; CDR3nt: TGCAGCGTTGAAGATGGAGGGATCGAGCAGTACTTC
j_gene: TRBJ2-5; d_gene: -; v_gene: TRBV4-1; abundance: -; CDR3aa: CASSHSARQLGETQYF; CDR3nt: TGCGCCAGCAGCCACAGCGCCAGACAGTTGGGGGAGACCCAGTACTTC
j_gene: TRBJ2-7; d_gene: TRBD1; v_gene: TRBV27; abundance: -; CDR3aa: CASRLRDREYEQYF; CDR3nt: TGTGCCAGCAGACTTCGGGACAGGGAATACGAGCAGTACTTC
j_gene: TRBJ2-1; d_gene: TRBD2; v_gene: TRBV27; abundance: -; CDR3aa: CASRSGTGGFYNEQFF; CDR3nt: TGTGCCAGCAGAAGTGGAACGGGGGGGTTCTACAATGAGCAGTTCTTC
j_gene: TRBJ2-1; d_gene: TRBD1; v_gene: TRBV7-9; abundance: -; CDR3aa: CASSPGGSGFNEQFF; CDR3nt: TGTGCCAGCAGCCCAGGGGGTTCAGGGTTTAATGAGCAGTTCTTC
j_gene: TRBJ1-2; d_gene: TRBD1; v_gene: TRBV29-1; abundance: -; CDR3aa: CSVAGTGAGYTF; CDR3nt: TGCAGCGTTGCCGGGACAGGTGCCGGCTACACCTTC
j_gene: TRBJ2-7; d_gene: -; v_gene: TRBV10-3; abundance: -; CDR3aa: CAISESVQLTYEQYF; CDR3nt: TGTGCCATCAGTGAGTCAGTACAGTTAACCTACGAGCAGTACTTC
j_gene: TRBJ2-7; d_gene: TRBD1; v_gene: TRBV25-1; abundance: -; CDR3aa: CASCLGQGSNEQYF; CDR3nt: TGTGCCAGCTGTTTGGGACAGGGGTCCAACGAGCAGTACTTC
j_gene: TRBJ2-1; d_gene: -; v_gene: TRBV2; abundance: -; CDR3aa: CASSSPSWGDYNEQFF; CDR3nt: TGTGCCAGCAGTTCCCCGAGTTGGGGGGACTACAATGAGCAGTTCTTC
j_gene: TRBJ2-7; d_gene: -; v_gene: TRBV11-2; abundance: -; CDR3aa: CASSLGQGSSYEQYF; CDR3nt: TGTGCCAGCAGCTTAGGGCAGGGGTCTTCCTACGAGCAGTACTTC
j_gene: TRBJ2-1; d_gene: TRBD2; v_gene: TRBV7-2; abundance: -; CDR3aa: CASSPTSLSGNEQFF; CDR3nt: TGTGCCAGCAGCCCGACTAGCCTCTCGGGGAATGAGCAGTTCTTC
j_gene: TRBJ2-1; d_gene: -; v_gene: TRBV29-1; abundance: -; CDR3aa: CSLYNNEQFF; CDR3nt: TGCAGCCTCTACAACAATGAGCAGTTCTTC